One sample yielded the 11 T cell receptor beta chains listed below, sequenced in a study of blood T cell repertoires in COVID-19. Sequenced by immunoSEQ multiplex PCR; TCRdb stores in-frame clones only, minus some. In the table there are about 74,000 clones, 83% of which are singletons. Sequenced: peripheral blood. These receptors all stem from a man older than 75 with acute or convalescent COVID-19.

This clone was detected once. The CDR3 nucleotides read TGTGCCAGCAGTGAAGCGGCAGGGGGCGGTCAGCCCCAGCATTTT. It yields the protein CASSEAAGGGQPQHF. The gene calls are TRBV2 and TRBJ1-5, with 8 bases aligning to TRBD1. V gave up 0 bases and J gave up 6 bases; unmatched junction bases: 4. The germline V gene has CDR1 SNHLY and CDR2 FYNNEI. The CDR3 sequence is 15 residues long.

V gene TRBV2 combines with J gene TRBJ1-6; D possibly corresponds to TRBD1 (5 bases). Germline V gives CDR1 SNHLY, CDR2 FYNNEI. V lost 7 bases and J lost 8, with 9 bases in between. This CDR3 has 12 amino acids. The CDR3 DNA reads as TGTGCCAGCAAGGGACTGGATTCACCCCTCCACTTT. Translation gives CASKGLDSPLHF.

This clone has just a few counts. The J gene is TRBJ2-5, the V gene TRBV10-2; TRBD1 agrees at 8 bases. The junction had 8 bases not matched to a gene; V was cut back by 6 bases and J by 5 bases. Per germline, CDR1 WSHSY and CDR2 SAAADI. The CDR3 contains 14 residues. CDR3 nucleotides: TGCGCCAGCAGACCTTCAGGGGGCCTGGAGACCCAGTACTTC. Protein: CASRPSGGLETQYF.

This clone was picked up a small number of times. The chain couples TRBV28 to TRBJ1-2, with D hard to call. The germline V and J ends were trimmed by 7 bases and 4 bases, with 19 bases remaining between them. This CDR3 has 15 residues. CDR1 and CDR2 from the germline V gene are MDHEN and SYDVKM. DNA of the CDR3: TGTGCCAGCACCATGACCCAACCCAGGTTCTATGGCTACACCTTC. It encodes CASTMTQPRFYGYTF.

The gene calls are TRBV6-2 or TRBV6-3 and TRBJ1-1; 7 bases fit TRBD1. CDR1 and CDR2 from the germline V gene are MNHEY and SVGEGT. V lost 5 bases to trimming and J lost 1 base; unmatched junction nucleotides: 7. This CDR3 comprises 15 residues. As DNA, the CDR3 is TGTGCCAGCAGTCCCGACAGGGAAGGGAACACTGAAGCTTTCTTT. This codes for CASSPDREGNTEAFF.

The chain uses TRBV28 and TRBJ2-3, with D possibly matching TRBD1 (5 bases). This CDR3 is built from 14 residues. Germline lookup yields CDR1 MDHEN and CDR2 SYDVKM. V dropped 11 bases and J dropped 0 bases, with 15 bases sitting between them. CDR3 in amino acids: CAAVRGSSTDTQYF. As DNA, the CDR3 is TGTGCCGCTGTAAGGGGATCTAGCACAGATACGCAGTATTTT.

The chain employs TRBV4-3 and TRBJ2-6; tentatively, D is TRBD2 (5 bases). The CDR3 has 17 residues. The germline gives CDR1 LGHNA, CDR2 YSLEER. V was pared by 0 bases and J by 4 bases, with 13 bases between. CDR3 coding DNA: TGCGCCAGCAGCCAAGAGTCCGCCGGGGTCGGGGCCAACGTCCTGACTTTC. It specifies CASSQESAGVGANVLTF.

This clone came up once. The chain couples TRBV27 to TRBJ2-2, with 9 bases aligning to TRBD2. Germline V gives CDR1 MNHEY, CDR2 SMNVEV (reference sequence). The CDR3 consists of 19 residues. J gave up 2 bases and V 4 bases, and 14 bases lay outside the gene matches. This chain's CDR3 is CASSSLSGRSISNTGELFF. The CDR3 region has the DNA TGTGCCAGCAGTTCCCTTAGCGGGAGATCCATCTCTAACACCGGGGAGCTGTTTTTT.

The chain has TRBV5-1 and TRBJ2-2; D might be TRBD2 (5 bases). V dropped 3 bases and J dropped 0 bases, with 12 bases sitting between them. CDR3 length: 16 amino acids. Germline CDR1 is SGHRS and CDR2 is YFSETQ. This CDR3 is CASSSLSGTNTGELFF. In nucleotides, the CDR3 is TGCGCCAGCAGCTCTCTCTCGGGAACGAACACCGGGGAGCTGTTTTTT.

The rearrangement uses TRBV7-9 and TRBJ1-1; unclear D gene. V lost 6 bases to trimming and J lost 0 bases, with 11 bases between them. The CDR3 covers 14 residues. Germline lookup yields CDR1 SEHNR and CDR2 FQNEAQ (reference sequence). The CDR3 sequence: CASRETEVNTEAFF. The CDR3, as DNA: TGTGCCAGCAGGGAGACTGAGGTGAACACTGAAGCTTTCTTT. The full variable domain, completed using reference TRBV7-9 and TRBJ1-1, is DTGVSQNPRHKITKRGQNVTFRCDPISEHNRLYWYRQTLGQGPEFLTYFQNEAQLEKSRLLSDRFSAERPKGSFSTLEIQRTEQGDSAMYLCASRETEVNTEAFFGQGTRLTVV.

The J gene is TRBJ1-1, the V gene TRBV6-5; possibly TRBD1 for D (6 bases). Germline-derived CDR1 and CDR2 are MNHEY and SVGAGI. The V end lost 6 bases, the J end lost 5 bases, and 13 bases lay between the germline ends. The CDR3 loop spans 13 amino acids. CDR3 sequence reads: CASRTGFSTEAFF. In DNA form, the CDR3 reads TGTGCCAGCAGAACAGGGTTTTCGACTGAAGCTTTCTTT.